Listed below are T cell receptor beta chains from one sample, sequenced in a study of cytomegalovirus exposure and HLA in healthy donors. Method: immunoSEQ multiplex PCR; TCRdb's copy keeps in-frame clones and lacks some. The sample lists roughly 89,000 clones, roughly 79% occurring once. Material: PBMCs. These TCRs come from a young woman in good health and CMV-seronegative. Both conserved end residues are part of each CDR3. Each record gives: V gene, J gene, clone size, D gene, CDR3 protein, CDR3 DNA. The D gene is left open where the match is weak. Some rows have no size entry. The others give once, few or many, or a class for an expanded clone.

TRBV18	TRBJ1-4	NA	NA	CASSPTGDEKLFF	TGTGCCAGCTCACCTACGGGGGATGAAAAACTGTTTTTT
TRBV18	TRBJ1-4	once	TRBD1	CASYHGRDRGREKLFF	TGTGCCAGCTATCACGGCCGGGACAGGGGGCGTGAAAAACTGTTTTTT
TRBV19	TRBJ1-5	NA	TRBD1	CASSRQGYSNQPQHF	TGTGCCAGTAGCAGACAGGGGTACAGCAATCAGCCCCAGCATTTT
TRBV4-3	TRBJ2-3	NA	NA	CASSQDRDSTDTQYF	TGCGCCAGCAGCCAAGATCGGGATAGCACAGATACGCAGTATTTT
TRBV2	TRBJ1-5	NA	NA	CASSEAPGQINQPQHF	TGTGCCAGCAGTGAAGCGCCAGGGCAGATCAATCAGCCCCAGCATTTT
TRBV7-9	TRBJ1-3	NA	NA	CASSLVGRGSGNTIYF	TGTGCCAGCAGCTTAGTCGGCAGGGGATCTGGAAACACCATATATTTT
TRBV7-3	TRBJ1-5	NA	NA	CASSPAAGQPQHF	TGTGCCAGCAGCCCCGCCGCAGGTCAGCCCCAGCATTTT
TRBV19	TRBJ2-1	NA	TRBD2	CASSESGRPYNEQFF	TGTGCCAGTAGTGAGAGCGGGAGGCCATACAATGAGCAGTTCTTC
TRBV18	TRBJ2-3	few	TRBD1	CASSPGQDRTDTQYF	TGTGCCAGCTCACCGGGACAGGACCGCACAGATACGCAGTATTTT
TRBV5-1	TRBJ1-6	NA	TRBD1	CASSSGTGLSPLHF	TGCGCCAGCAGCTCAGGGACAGGCCTTTCACCCCTCCACTTT
TRBV5-4	TRBJ2-7	NA	NA	CASSLGSSMAYEQYF	TGTGCCAGCAGCTTGGGGAGTTCAATGGCCTACGAGCAGTACTTC
TRBV7-2	TRBJ1-3	once	NA	CASSLVSSRSSGNTIYF	TGTGCCAGCAGCTTAGTATCTTCTCGGTCCTCTGGAAACACCATATATTTT
TRBV7-2	TRBJ2-1	few	TRBD2	CASSSQGTSGRRNEQFF	TGTGCCAGCAGCTCACAAGGGACTAGCGGGAGGAGGAATGAGCAGTTCTTC
TRBV6-5	TRBJ1-5	NA	NA	CASSVGDQPQHF	TGTGCCAGCAGTGTAGGGGATCAGCCCCAGCATTTT
TRBV2	TRBJ2-3	NA	NA	CASSELAGDTQYF	TGTGCCAGCAGTGAGCTAGCAGGAGATACGCAGTATTTT
TRBV7-8	TRBJ2-3	once	TRBD2	CASSLVASGLTDTQYF	TGTGCCAGCAGCTTAGTTGCTAGCGGGTTAACAGATACGCAGTATTTT
TRBV4-3	TRBJ1-6	NA	NA	CASSQVAVNSPLHF	TGCGCCAGCAGCCAAGTGGCAGTCAATTCACCCCTCCACTTT
TRBV10-3	TRBJ2-3	NA	TRBD2	CAISKPGLAGVMGTDTQYF	TGTGCCATCAGCAAACCGGGACTAGCGGGAGTGATGGGCACAGATACGCAGTATTTT
TRBV11-2	TRBJ2-1	NA	NA	CASSLDRYNEQFF	TGTGCCAGCAGCTTAGACCGCTACAATGAGCAGTTCTTC
TRBV28	TRBJ2-7	NA	TRBD1	CASSSSGTGFYEQYF	TGTGCCAGCAGTTCTTCCGGGACAGGGTTCTACGAGCAGTACTTC
TRBV5-1	TRBJ2-7	few	TRBD1	CASSSNRGAIYEQYF	TGCGCCAGCAGCTCCAACAGGGGCGCTATCTACGAGCAGTACTTC
TRBV4-1	TRBJ1-1	NA	NA	CASSWTPGENTEAFF	TGCGCCAGCAGTTGGACACCGGGAGAGAACACTGAAGCTTTCTTT
TRBV6-6	TRBJ2-7	NA	TRBD2	CASRVTSVTYEQYF	TGTGCCAGCAGAGTGACTAGCGTCACCTACGAGCAGTACTTC
TRBV28	TRBJ2-7	NA	NA	CASSSLIGQKSTYEQYF	TGTGCCAGCAGTTCCCTAATCGGACAGAAATCTACCTACGAGCAGTACTTC
TRBV7-9	TRBJ2-5	NA	TRBD2	CASSHNRGRGETQYF	TGTGCCAGCAGCCACAACAGAGGGAGGGGAGAGACCCAGTACTTC
TRBV5-4	TRBJ1-3	NA	NA	CASRGGNFSGNTIYF	TGTGCCAGCAGGGGAGGAAATTTCTCTGGAAACACCATATATTTT
TRBV18	TRBJ2-1	NA	TRBD2	CASSPGTSGSGNEQFF	TGTGCCAGCTCACCCGGGACTAGCGGGAGCGGAAATGAGCAGTTCTTC
TRBV28	TRBJ1-3	NA	NA	CASLASGNTIYF	TGTGCCAGCTTGGCCTCTGGAAACACCATATATTTT
TRBV10-3	TRBJ2-7	NA	TRBD1	CAISDGTGPYEQYF	TGTGCCATCAGTGACGGGACAGGTCCCTACGAGCAGTACTTC
TRBV2	TRBJ1-2	NA	TRBD1	CASTRDRTYGYTF	TGTGCCAGCACCAGGGACAGAACCTATGGCTACACCTTC
TRBV18	TRBJ2-7	NA	NA	CASSPSRGYEQYF	TGTGCCAGCTCACCTTCCCGGGGCTACGAGCAGTACTTC
TRBV10-3	TRBJ2-2	once	TRBD2	CAISDRASGSNTGELFF	TGTGCCATCAGTGATCGGGCTAGCGGTTCTAACACCGGGGAGCTGTTTTTT
TRBV28	TRBJ2-2	few	TRBD1	CASSTGQANTGELFF	TGTGCCAGCAGCACGGGACAGGCGAACACCGGGGAGCTGTTTTTT
TRBV2	TRBJ2-3	few	NA	CASSARSDTQYF	TGTGCCAGCAGTGCTCGGTCAGATACGCAGTATTTT
TRBV4-2	TRBJ1-2	NA	TRBD1	CASSWDSPNGYTF	TGTGCCAGCAGCTGGGACAGCCCAAATGGCTACACCTTC
TRBV5-1	TRBJ1-1	NA	NA	CASSWAGLNTEAFF	TGCGCCAGCAGCTGGGCAGGGTTGAACACTGAAGCTTTCTTT
TRBV27	TRBJ2-6	NA	NA	CASSYGGGSGANVLTF	TGTGCCAGCAGTTACGGTGGAGGTAGTGGGGCCAACGTCCTGACTTTC